One TCR beta chain is described in this entry. This CDR3 has 13 amino acids. V was cut by 3 bases and J by 6 bases, with 9 bases left in between. Germline CDR1 and CDR2: KGHSH and LQKENI. Residents of about two dozen US areas, aged about 18 to 95 years, made up the participants. This entry comes from a study of blood T cell repertoires in COVID-19. As for the study in general: Donors in Cohort 3 who had recovered were those with two negative PCRs, healthcare professional clearance, or resolution of their symptoms. Sites in the United States, Italy and Spain provided acute and convalescent COVID-19 samples. The analysed material was cDNA or gDNA that came from T cells, B-cell-depleted T cells, or PBMCs.

Only in-frame clones appear in the TCRdb table, and some are missing; sequencing was by immunoSEQ multiplex PCR. This repertoire shows approximately 360,000 clones, approximately 89% found once; its top ten account for roughly 1.9%. This receptor was obtained from a man aged 40-49 years in a cohort exposed to, infected with or recovered from COVID-19 (not recorded which). The sample taken for sequencing was PBMCs or T cells enriched from blood (not recorded which). The chain couples TRBV18 to TRBJ1-5; D might be TRBD1 (6 bases). CDR3 DNA: TGTGCCAGCTCACCGACAGGCTCTCAGCCCCAGCATTTT. This gives the protein CASSPTGSQPQHF.